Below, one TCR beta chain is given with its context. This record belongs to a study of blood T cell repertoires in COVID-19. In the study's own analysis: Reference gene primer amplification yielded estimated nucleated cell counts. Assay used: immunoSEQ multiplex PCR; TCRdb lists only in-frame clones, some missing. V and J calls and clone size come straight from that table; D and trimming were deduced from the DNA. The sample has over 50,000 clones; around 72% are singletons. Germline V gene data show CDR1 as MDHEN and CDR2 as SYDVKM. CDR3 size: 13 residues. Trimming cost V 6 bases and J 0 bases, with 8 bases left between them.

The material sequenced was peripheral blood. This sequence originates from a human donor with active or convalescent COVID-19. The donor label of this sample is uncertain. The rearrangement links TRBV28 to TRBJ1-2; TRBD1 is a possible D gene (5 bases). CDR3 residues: CASRDSPNYGYTF. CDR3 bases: TGTGCCAGCAGAGACAGTCCTAACTATGGCTACACCTTC.